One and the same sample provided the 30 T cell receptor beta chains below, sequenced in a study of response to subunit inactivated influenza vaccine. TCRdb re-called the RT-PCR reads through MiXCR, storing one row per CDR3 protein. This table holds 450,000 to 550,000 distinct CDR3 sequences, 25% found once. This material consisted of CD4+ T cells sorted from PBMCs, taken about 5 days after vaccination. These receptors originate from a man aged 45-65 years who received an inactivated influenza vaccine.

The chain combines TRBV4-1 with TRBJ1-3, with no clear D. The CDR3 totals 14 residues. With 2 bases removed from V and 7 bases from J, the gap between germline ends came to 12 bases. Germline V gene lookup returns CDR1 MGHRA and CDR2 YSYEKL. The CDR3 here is CASSQYRRVNTIYF. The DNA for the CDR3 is TGCGCCAGCAGCCAATACCGCCGGGTGAACACCATATATTTT.

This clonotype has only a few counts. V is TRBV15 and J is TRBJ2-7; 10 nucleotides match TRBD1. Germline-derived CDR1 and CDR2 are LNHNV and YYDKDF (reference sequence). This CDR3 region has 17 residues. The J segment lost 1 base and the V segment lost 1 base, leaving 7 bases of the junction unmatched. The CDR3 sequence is CATSRGLPGQGSYEQYF. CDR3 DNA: TGTGCCACCAGCAGAGGGTTACCGGGACAGGGGTCCTACGAGCAGTACTTC.

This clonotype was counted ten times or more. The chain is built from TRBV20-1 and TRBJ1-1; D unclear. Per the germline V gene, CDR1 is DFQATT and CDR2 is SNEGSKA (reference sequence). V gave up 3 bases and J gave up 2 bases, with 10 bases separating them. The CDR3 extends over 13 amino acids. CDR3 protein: CSASPGINTEAFF. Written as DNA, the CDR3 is TGCAGTGCTAGTCCGGGGATTAACACTGAAGCTTTCTTT.

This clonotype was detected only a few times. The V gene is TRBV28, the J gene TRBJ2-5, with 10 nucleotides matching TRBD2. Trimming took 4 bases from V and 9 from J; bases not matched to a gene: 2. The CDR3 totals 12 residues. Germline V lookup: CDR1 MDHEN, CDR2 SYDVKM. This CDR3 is CASSSSGRAQYF. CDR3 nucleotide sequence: TGTGCCAGCAGTTCCAGCGGGAGGGCCCAGTACTTC.

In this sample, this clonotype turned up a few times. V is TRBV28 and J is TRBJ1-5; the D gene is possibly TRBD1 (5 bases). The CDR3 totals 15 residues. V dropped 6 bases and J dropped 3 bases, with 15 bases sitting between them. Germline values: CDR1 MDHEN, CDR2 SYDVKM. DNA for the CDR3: TGTGCCAGCAGCTTTAACGGGGCGGTCAATCAGCCCCAGCATTTT. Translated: CASSFNGAVNQPQHF.

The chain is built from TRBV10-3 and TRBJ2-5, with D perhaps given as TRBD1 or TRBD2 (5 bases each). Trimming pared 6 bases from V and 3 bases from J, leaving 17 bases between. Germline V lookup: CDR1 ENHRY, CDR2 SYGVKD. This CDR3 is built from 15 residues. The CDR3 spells CAIRTGTAGEETQYF. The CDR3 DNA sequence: TGTGCCATCAGGACGGGGACGGCTGGGGAAGAGACCCAGTACTTC.

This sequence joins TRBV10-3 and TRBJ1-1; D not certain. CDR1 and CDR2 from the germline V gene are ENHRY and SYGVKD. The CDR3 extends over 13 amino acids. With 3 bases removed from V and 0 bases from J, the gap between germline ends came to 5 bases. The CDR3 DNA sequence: TGTGCCATCAGTGACGACGTGAACACTGAAGCTTTCTTT. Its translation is CAISDDVNTEAFF.

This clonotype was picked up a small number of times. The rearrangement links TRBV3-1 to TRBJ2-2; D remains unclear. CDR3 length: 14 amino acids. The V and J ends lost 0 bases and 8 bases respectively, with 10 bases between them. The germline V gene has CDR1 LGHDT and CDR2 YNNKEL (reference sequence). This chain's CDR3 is CASSQDTTPGELFF. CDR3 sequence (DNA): TGTGCCAGCAGCCAAGATACTACACCGGGGGAGCTGTTTTTT. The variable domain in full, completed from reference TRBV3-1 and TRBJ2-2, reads DTAVSQTPKYLVTQMGNDKSIKCEQNLGHDTMYWYKQDSKKFLKIMFSYNNKELIINETVPNRFSPKSPDKAHLNLHINSLELGDSAVYFCASSQDTTPGELFFGEGSRLTVL.

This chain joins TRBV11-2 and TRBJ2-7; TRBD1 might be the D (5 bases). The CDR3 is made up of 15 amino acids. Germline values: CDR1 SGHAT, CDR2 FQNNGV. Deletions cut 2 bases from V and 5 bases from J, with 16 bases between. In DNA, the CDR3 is TGTGCCAGCAGCTTATCGTCTCCTGTCAGGGACGAGCAGTACTTC. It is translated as CASSLSSPVRDEQYF.

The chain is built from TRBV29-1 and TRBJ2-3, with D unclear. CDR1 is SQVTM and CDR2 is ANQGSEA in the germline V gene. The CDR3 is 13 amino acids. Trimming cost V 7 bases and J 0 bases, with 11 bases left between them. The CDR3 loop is CSDLDRSTDTQYF. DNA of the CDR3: TGCAGCGACCTCGACCGAAGCACAGATACGCAGTATTTT.

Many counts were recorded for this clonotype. In nucleotides, the CDR3 is TGTGCCAGCAGCCTAAATAATGATCAGCCCCAGCATTTT. Translated, it gives CASSLNNDQPQHF. This chain links TRBV11-1 with TRBJ1-5; D gene unclear. Germline V gene sequence: CDR1 SGHAT, CDR2 FQDESV (reference sequence). Trimming cost V 5 bases and J 5 bases, with 10 bases left between them. The CDR3 contains 13 residues.

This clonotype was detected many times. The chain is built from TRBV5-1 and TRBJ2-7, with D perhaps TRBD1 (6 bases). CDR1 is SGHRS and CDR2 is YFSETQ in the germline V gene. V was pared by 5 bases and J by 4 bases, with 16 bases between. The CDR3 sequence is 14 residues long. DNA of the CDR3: TGCGCCAGCAGTCCCGGGACAAGCTTTTACGAGCAGTACTTC. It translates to CASSPGTSFYEQYF.

The CDR3 spells CSVASLNGGEQYF. The DNA for the CDR3 is TGCAGCGTTGCCAGCTTAAATGGGGGGGAGCAGTACTTC. The V and J genes are TRBV29-1 and TRBJ2-7; D possibly corresponds to TRBD2 (6 bases). Germline loops: CDR1 SQVTM, CDR2 ANQGSEA. V was cut by 4 bases and J by 7 bases, with 17 bases left in between. This CDR3 is built from 13 residues.

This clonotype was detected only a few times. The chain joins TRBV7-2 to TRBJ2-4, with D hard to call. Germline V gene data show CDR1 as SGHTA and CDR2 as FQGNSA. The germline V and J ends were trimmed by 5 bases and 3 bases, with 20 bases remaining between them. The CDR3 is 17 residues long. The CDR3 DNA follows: TGTGCCAGCAGCGACCCTATCGCCGTCTACGTCAAAAACATTCAGTACTTC. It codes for CASSDPIAVYVKNIQYF.

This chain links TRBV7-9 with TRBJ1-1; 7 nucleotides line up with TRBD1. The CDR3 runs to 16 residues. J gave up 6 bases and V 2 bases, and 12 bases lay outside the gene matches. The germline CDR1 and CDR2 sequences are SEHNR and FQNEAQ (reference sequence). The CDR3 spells CASSLQGGAIGAEAFF. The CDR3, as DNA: TGTGCCAGCAGCTTACAAGGGGGCGCGATTGGTGCTGAAGCTTTCTTT.

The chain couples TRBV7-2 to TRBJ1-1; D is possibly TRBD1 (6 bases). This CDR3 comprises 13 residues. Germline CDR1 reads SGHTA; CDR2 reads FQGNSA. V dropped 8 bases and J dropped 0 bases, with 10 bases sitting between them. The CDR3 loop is CASRDRMNTEAFF. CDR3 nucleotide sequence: TGTGCCAGCCGAGACAGGATGAACACTGAAGCTTTCTTT.

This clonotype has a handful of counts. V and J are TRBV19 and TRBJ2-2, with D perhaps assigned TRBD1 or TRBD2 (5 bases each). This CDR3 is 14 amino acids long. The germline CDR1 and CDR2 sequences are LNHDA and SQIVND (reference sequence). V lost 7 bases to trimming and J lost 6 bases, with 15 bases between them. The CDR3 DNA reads TGTGCCAGTACCCGAAACCGGGACCCCGGGGAGCTGTTTTTT. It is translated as CASTRNRDPGELFF. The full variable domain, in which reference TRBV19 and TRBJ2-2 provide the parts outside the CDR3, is DGGITQSPKYLFRKEGQNVTLSCEQNLNHDAMYWYRQDPGQGLRLIYYSQIVNDFQKGDIAEGYSVSREKKESFPLTVTSAQKNPTAFYLCASTRNRDPGELFFGEGSRLTVL.

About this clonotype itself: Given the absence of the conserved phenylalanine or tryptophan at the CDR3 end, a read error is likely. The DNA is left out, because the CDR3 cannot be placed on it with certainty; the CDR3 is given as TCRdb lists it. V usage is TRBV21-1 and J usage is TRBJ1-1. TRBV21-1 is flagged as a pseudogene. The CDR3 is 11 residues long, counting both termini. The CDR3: CASSPRQGRIL.

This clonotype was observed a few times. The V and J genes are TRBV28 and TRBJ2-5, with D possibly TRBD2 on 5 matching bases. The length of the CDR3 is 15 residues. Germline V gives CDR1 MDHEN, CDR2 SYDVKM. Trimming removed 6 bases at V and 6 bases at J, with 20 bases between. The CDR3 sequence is CASSLSLRLAQTQYF. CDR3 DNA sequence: TGTGCCAGCAGCCTCTCCTTGCGTCTAGCTCAGACCCAGTACTTC. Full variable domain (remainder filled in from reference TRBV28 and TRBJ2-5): DVKVTQSSRYLVKRTGEKVFLECVQDMDHENMFWYRQDPGLGLRLIYFSYDVKMKEKGDIPEGYSVSREKKERFSLILESASTNQTSMYLCASSLSLRLAQTQYFGPGTRLLVL.

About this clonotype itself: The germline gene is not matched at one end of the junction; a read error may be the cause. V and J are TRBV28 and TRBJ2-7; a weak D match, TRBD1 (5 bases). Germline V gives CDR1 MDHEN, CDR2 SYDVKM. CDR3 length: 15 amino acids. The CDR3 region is CSSSSPTGANYRQYF. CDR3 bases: TGTTCCAGCAGTAGCCCTACAGGAGCCAACTATAGGCAGTACTTC.

CDR3 DNA: TGTGCCAGCAGCACACTACCGAACAGCTCCCAAGAGACCCAGTACTTC. Residues: CASSTLPNSSQETQYF. The genes are TRBV5-5 and TRBJ2-5; no reliable D call. This CDR3 contains 16 residues. CDR1 is SGHKS, CDR2 YYEKEE, per germline (reference sequence). The germline V and J ends were trimmed by 4 bases and 1 base, with 17 bases remaining between them.

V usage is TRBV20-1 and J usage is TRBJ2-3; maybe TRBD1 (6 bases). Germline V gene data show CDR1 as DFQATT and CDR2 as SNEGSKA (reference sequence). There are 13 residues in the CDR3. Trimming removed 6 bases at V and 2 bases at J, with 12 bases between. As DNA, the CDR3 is TGCAGTGCAATGGACAGTAACACAGATACGCAGTATTTT. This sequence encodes CSAMDSNTDTQYF.

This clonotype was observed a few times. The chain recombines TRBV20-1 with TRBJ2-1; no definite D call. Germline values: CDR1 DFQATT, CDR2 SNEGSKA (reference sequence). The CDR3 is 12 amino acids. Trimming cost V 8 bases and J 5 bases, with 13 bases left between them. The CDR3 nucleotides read TGCAGTCCAGACTCCCGAAACAATGAGCAGTTCTTC. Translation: CSPDSRNNEQFF.

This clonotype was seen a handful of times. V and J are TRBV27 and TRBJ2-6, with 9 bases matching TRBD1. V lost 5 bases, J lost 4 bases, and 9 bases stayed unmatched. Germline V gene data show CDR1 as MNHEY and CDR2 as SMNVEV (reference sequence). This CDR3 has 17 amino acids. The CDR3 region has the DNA TGTGCCAGCAGTACCTCGGACAGGGGAGCAGGGGCCAACGTCCTGACTTTC. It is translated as CASSTSDRGAGANVLTF.

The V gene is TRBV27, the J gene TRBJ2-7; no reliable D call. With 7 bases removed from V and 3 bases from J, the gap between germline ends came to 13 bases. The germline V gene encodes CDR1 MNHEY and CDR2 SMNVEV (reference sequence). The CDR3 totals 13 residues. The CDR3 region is CASIPPNRYEQYF. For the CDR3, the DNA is TGTGCCAGCATTCCCCCGAACCGCTACGAGCAGTACTTC.

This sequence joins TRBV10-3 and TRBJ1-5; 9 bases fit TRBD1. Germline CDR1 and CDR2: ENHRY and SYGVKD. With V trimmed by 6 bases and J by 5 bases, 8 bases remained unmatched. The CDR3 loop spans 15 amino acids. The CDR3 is CAIRPGQGIDQPQHF. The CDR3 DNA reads TGTGCCATCAGACCGGGACAGGGTATTGATCAGCCCCAGCATTTT.

CDR3 coding DNA: TGCAGCGTTGAAGGAGGGTCCGGGCAGCATTTT. Amino acid sequence: CSVEGGSGQHF. The rearrangement joins TRBV29-1 to TRBJ1-5, with no clear D. The CDR3 loop spans 11 amino acids. Germline V gene data show CDR1 as SQVTM and CDR2 as ANQGSEA. V was shortened by 1 base and J by 13 bases, with 11 bases between the two germline ends.

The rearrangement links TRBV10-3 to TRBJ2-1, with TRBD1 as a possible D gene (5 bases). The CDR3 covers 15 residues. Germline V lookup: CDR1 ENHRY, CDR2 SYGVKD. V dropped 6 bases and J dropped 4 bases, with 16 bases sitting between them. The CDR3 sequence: CAIRTTGSSYNEQFF. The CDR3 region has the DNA TGTGCCATCAGGACCACAGGTTCGTCTTACAATGAGCAGTTCTTC.

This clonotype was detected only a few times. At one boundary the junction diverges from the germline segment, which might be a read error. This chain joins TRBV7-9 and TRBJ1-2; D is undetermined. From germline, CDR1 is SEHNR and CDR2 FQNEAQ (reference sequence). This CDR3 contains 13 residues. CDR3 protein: CASSLEANYGHTF. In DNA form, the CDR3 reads TGTGCCAGCAGCTTGGAGGCTAACTATGGCCACACCTTC.

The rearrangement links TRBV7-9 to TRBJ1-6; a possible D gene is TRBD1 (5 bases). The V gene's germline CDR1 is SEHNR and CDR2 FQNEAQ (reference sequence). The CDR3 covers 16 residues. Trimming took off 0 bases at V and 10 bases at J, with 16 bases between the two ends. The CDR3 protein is CASSLALVRDGSPLHF. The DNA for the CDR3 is TGTGCCAGCAGCTTAGCATTGGTCAGGGATGGCTCACCCCTCCACTTT.